Detailed here is one TCR beta chain. Repertoires were generated with immunoSEQ multiplex PCR, while TCRdb's copy carries only in-frame clones and drops some. The sample has more than 250,000 clones; approximately 95% are singletons. The CDR3 extends over 12 amino acids. Looked up from germline, CDR1 is SGHTA and CDR2 is FQGNSA. V was cut by 2 bases and J by 2 bases, with 4 bases left in between. This record comes from a study of T cell responses to AZD1222 COVID-19 vaccine. The overall study: Recipients boosted at about 4 weeks or about 12 weeks are pooled.

The chain joins TRBV7-2 to TRBJ2-7; D remains unclear. The clonotype originates from an adult in good health. The sequencing used peripheral blood, collected on day 0 of AZD1222 vaccination. CDR3 DNA: TGTGCCAGCAGCTTAACAACCTACGAGCAGTACTTC. Its protein product is CASSLTTYEQYF.